One sample yielded the 15 T cell receptor beta chains listed below, sequenced in a study of cytomegalovirus exposure and HLA in healthy donors. The data were produced by immunoSEQ multiplex PCR, yet TCRdb's version contains in-frame clones alone and is incomplete. The top ten hold less than 3.5% of the sample, which has fewer than 75,000 clones, approximately 96% seen once. The sample comprised PBMCs. These TCRs come from a man between 18 and 35 years old in good health and CMV-seronegative.

The V and J genes are TRBV4-1 and TRBJ2-1; a possible D gene is TRBD2 (6 bases). This CDR3 is built from 17 residues. CDR1 is MGHRA and CDR2 is YSYEKL in the germline V gene. The germline V and J ends were trimmed by 4 bases and 7 bases, with 23 bases remaining between them. The CDR3 sequence is CASSPYFSGTDENEQFF. CDR3 DNA sequence: TGCGCCAGCAGCCCCTATTTTTCCGGGACTGACGAAAATGAGCAGTTCTTC.

This rearrangement joins TRBV27 to TRBJ2-7; D call uncertain. The CDR3 contains 14 residues. Trimming took 2 bases from V and 4 from J, leaving 12 bases between them. CDR1 MNHEY and CDR2 SMNVEV come from the germline V gene (reference sequence). This CDR3 reads CASSLEASVYEQYF. CDR3 DNA sequence: TGTGCCAGCAGTTTAGAGGCGTCTGTGTACGAGCAGTACTTC.

J is TRBJ1-1 and V is TRBV4-2, with D maybe TRBD1 (5 bases). Trimming stripped 5 bases from V and 10 bases from J, with 17 bases between. CDR1 and CDR2 (germline): LGHNA, YNFKEQ. This CDR3 comprises 13 residues. In nucleotides, the CDR3 is TGTGCCAGCAGCTTTCGGGGGGAGAGAGGAGCTTTCTTT. Protein product: CASSFRGERGAFF.

J is TRBJ2-5 and V is TRBV14, with a possible D match to TRBD1 (5 bases). This CDR3 spans 14 amino acids. Per the germline V gene, CDR1 is SGHDN and CDR2 is FVKESK. V lost 0 bases and J lost 3, with 8 bases in between. CDR3 amino acids: CASSQENRKETQYF. The DNA for the CDR3 is TGTGCCAGCAGCCAAGAAAACAGGAAAGAGACCCAGTACTTC. Full variable domain (rest looked up from reference TRBV14 and TRBJ2-5): EAGVTQFPSHSVIEKGQTVTLRCDPISGHDNLYWYRRVMGKEIKFLLHFVKESKQDESGMPNNRFLAERTGGTYSTLKVQPAELEDSGVYFCASSQENRKETQYFGPGTRLLVL.

The chain combines TRBV5-8 with TRBJ1-5; 7 nucleotides agree with TRBD1. The CDR3 is 13 amino acids. CDR1 and CDR2 (germline): SGHTS, YDEGEE. V lost 5 bases, J lost 6 bases, and 5 bases stayed unmatched. This CDR3 reads CASRMQGGQPQHF. CDR3 DNA sequence: TGTGCCAGCAGGATGCAGGGGGGTCAGCCCCAGCATTTT.

The V gene is TRBV28, the J gene TRBJ1-1, with a weak D call TRBD1 (5 bases). In germline, CDR1 is MDHEN, CDR2 SYDVKM. V was pared by 4 bases and J by 4 bases, with 10 bases between. CDR3 length equals 13 residues. CDR3 in DNA: TGTGCCAGCAGTTCGGCGACAGTCACTGAAGCTTTCTTT. This gives the protein CASSSATVTEAFF.

The genes are TRBV10-3 and TRBJ1-1; a possible D gene is TRBD1 (6 bases). Trimming pared 3 bases from V and 5 bases from J, leaving 13 bases between. CDR3 length equals 14 residues. Germline V gene data show CDR1 as ENHRY and CDR2 as SYGVKD. The CDR3 spells CAISDSIQGTEAFF. In nucleotides, the CDR3 is TGTGCCATCAGTGACTCTATCCAGGGGACTGAAGCTTTCTTT.

V is TRBV30 and J is TRBJ2-3; 9 nucleotides match TRBD1. CDR1 GTSNPN and CDR2 SVGIG come from the germline V gene (reference sequence). CDR3 size: 15 residues. Trimming removed 4 bases from V and 1 base from J; junction bases left unmatched: 6. This CDR3 is CAWNDRGTGTDTQYF. CDR3 nucleotide sequence: TGTGCCTGGAACGACAGGGGGACGGGCACAGATACGCAGTATTTT.

This clone has just one count. The chain recombines TRBV4-2 with TRBJ2-1; 10 nucleotides line up with TRBD2. Germline V gene data show CDR1 as LGHNA and CDR2 as YNFKEQ. J lost 7 bases, V lost 0 bases, and 15 bases had no gene match. The CDR3 covers 19 residues. The CDR3 protein is CASSQDRSLAGAQQNEQFF. The DNA of the CDR3 is TGTGCCAGCAGCCAAGATAGGTCCCTAGCGGGGGCCCAACAGAATGAGCAGTTCTTC.

The chain recombines TRBV19 with TRBJ1-5; TRBD1 agrees at 9 bases. The V segment lost 7 bases and the J segment 7 bases; nucleotides outside the gene matches: 11. Per the germline V gene, CDR1 is LNHDA and CDR2 is SQIVND (reference sequence). The CDR3 has 15 residues. The DNA of the CDR3 is TGTGCCAGTACCCCGACGGGGACAGGGAGCCAGCCCCAGCATTTT. Protein sequence: CASTPTGTGSQPQHF.

The sample holds one count of this clone. This rearrangement joins TRBV28 to TRBJ2-7; maybe TRBD1 (6 bases). There are 15 residues in the CDR3. V was pared by 2 bases and J by 2 bases, with 13 bases between. Germline CDR1 and CDR2: MDHEN and SYDVKM. CDR3: CASSLRGHLPYEQYF. The CDR3 region has the DNA TGTGCCAGCAGTTTACGGGGACATCTTCCCTACGAGCAGTACTTC.

The chain uses TRBV6-6 and TRBJ1-5, with a weak D call TRBD1 (6 bases). Germline lookup yields CDR1 MNHNY and CDR2 SVGAGI (reference sequence). The V end lost 7 bases, the J end lost 0 bases, and 7 bases lay between the germline ends. The CDR3 runs to 13 residues. The CDR3 loop reads CASTGDSNQPQHF. Here the CDR3 DNA reads TGTGCCAGCACAGGGGATAGCAATCAGCCCCAGCATTTT.

The chain joins TRBV30 to TRBJ1-2, with a weak D call TRBD1 (6 bases). Germline-derived CDR1 and CDR2 are GTSNPN and SVGIG (reference sequence). CDR3 length: 15 residues. Trimming cost V 5 bases and J 8 bases, with 24 bases left between them. The CDR3 DNA follows: TGTGCCTGGCACAAAAACCCACAGGGAATATGGGGCTACACCTTC. This sequence encodes CAWHKNPQGIWGYTF.

This chain joins TRBV4-2 and TRBJ2-7; unclear D gene. The CDR3 runs to 15 residues. Germline CDR1 and CDR2: LGHNA and YNFKEQ. The V end lost 3 bases, the J end lost 3 bases, and 15 bases lay between the germline ends. The CDR3 DNA reads as TGTGCCAGCAGCCACCGCCCGGAGCCAAGCTACGAGCAGTACTTC. This sequence encodes CASSHRPEPSYEQYF.

The chain has TRBV30 and TRBJ1-5; the D is unclear. The V end was cut by 1 base, the J end by 2 bases, with 12 bases between. Germline V gives CDR1 GTSNPN, CDR2 SVGIG (reference sequence). The CDR3 covers 15 residues. For the CDR3, the DNA is TGTGCCTGGAGTGGCCCCGGACTTCGCAATCAGCCCCAGCATTTT. Protein: CAWSGPGLRNQPQHF.